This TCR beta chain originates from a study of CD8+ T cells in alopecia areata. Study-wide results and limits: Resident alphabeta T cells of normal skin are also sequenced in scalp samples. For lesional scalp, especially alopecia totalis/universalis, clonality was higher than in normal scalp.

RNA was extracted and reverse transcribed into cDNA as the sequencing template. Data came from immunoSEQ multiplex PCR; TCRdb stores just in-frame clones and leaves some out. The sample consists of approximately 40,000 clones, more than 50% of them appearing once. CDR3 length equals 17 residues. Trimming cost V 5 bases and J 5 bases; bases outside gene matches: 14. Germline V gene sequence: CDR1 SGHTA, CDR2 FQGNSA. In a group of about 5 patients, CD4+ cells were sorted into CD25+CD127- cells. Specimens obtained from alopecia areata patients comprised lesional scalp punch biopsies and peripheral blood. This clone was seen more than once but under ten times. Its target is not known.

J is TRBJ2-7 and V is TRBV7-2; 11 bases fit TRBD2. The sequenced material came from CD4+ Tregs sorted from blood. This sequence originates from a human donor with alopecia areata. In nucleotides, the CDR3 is TGTGCCAGCAGCCTGCGATCTAGCGGGAGGATGGGCAACGAGCAGTACTTC. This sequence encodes CASSLRSSGRMGNEQYF. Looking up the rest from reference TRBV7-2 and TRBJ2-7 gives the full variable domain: GAGVSQSPSNKVTEKGKDVELRCDPISGHTALYWYRQSLGQGLEFLIYFQGNSAPDKSGLPSDRFSAERTGGSVSTLTIQRTQQEDSAVYLCASSLRSSGRMGNEQYFGPGTRLTVT.